A selection of T cell receptor beta chains follows, all from one sample in a study of shared clonotypes between healthy human individuals. Measured with immunoSEQ multiplex PCR; TCRdb has only the in-frame clones, and not every one. The sample includes about 2 million clones, less than 95% seen only once; the top ten take roughly 1%. The sample taken for sequencing was naive CD8+ T cells sorted from blood. The receptors shown here come from a man in his late teens or twenties in good health. Each CDR3 is given with its conserved first and last residue. D genes are given only for firm matches. Only part of the rows carry a size: once, few, many, or a class if the clone is expanded.

NA	15	TRBV6-6	TRBJ2-1	NA	CASSQRSGAYNEQFF	TGTGCCAGCAGTCAAAGGTCGGGTGCCTACAATGAGCAGTTCTTC
NA	16	TRBV27	TRBJ2-5	NA	CASSLVGAPPQETQYF	TGTGCCAGCAGTTTAGTAGGGGCACCCCCCCAAGAGACCCAGTACTTC
NA	16	TRBV13	TRBJ1-3	TRBD1	CASSLRGRGSGNTIYF	TGTGCCAGCAGTCTTAGGGGGCGGGGTTCCGGAAACACCATATATTTT
NA	14	TRBV27	TRBJ1-2	NA	CASSFEVGSYGYTF	TGTGCCAGCAGTTTCGAAGTAGGTAGCTATGGCTACACCTTC
NA	15	TRBV27	TRBJ2-5	NA	CASSPQAGLRETQYF	TGTGCCAGCAGTCCCCAAGCGGGCCTCAGGGAGACCCAGTACTTC
NA	16	TRBV19	TRBJ2-7	TRBD1	CASSAPRDRGIYEQYF	TGTGCCAGTAGTGCGCCTAGGGACAGGGGAATCTACGAGCAGTACTTC
NA	17	TRBV7-8	TRBJ2-2	TRBD1	CASSPGTGGGYTGELFF	TGTGCCAGCAGCCCCGGGACAGGGGGCGGGTACACCGGGGAGCTGTTTTTT
NA	15	TRBV7-8	TRBJ2-5	NA	CASSLSGGVLETQYF	TGTGCCAGCAGCTTGAGCGGCGGCGTACTAGAGACCCAGTACTTC
NA	14	TRBV4-3	TRBJ2-7	NA	CASSQENRAYEQYF	TGCGCCAGCAGCCAAGAGAACAGGGCGTACGAGCAGTACTTC
NA	14	TRBV30	TRBJ2-7	TRBD1	CAWSPGQGGYEQYF	TGTGCCTGGAGTCCGGGACAGGGAGGGTACGAGCAGTACTTC
NA	14	TRBV7-2	TRBJ1-5	NA	CASSLWGPDQPQHF	TGTGCCAGCAGCTTGTGGGGGCCCGATCAGCCCCAGCATTTT
NA	14	TRBV28	TRBJ1-2	TRBD1	CASTLTGGPYGYTF	TGTGCCAGCACCCTAACAGGGGGCCCCTATGGCTACACCTTC
NA	15	TRBV4-1	TRBJ2-7	TRBD1	CASSQEAGGLGEQYF	TGCGCCAGCAGCCAAGAGGCAGGGGGCCTAGGGGAGCAGTACTTC
NA	12	TRBV15	TRBJ1-1	NA	CATSRVYTEAFF	TGTGCCACCAGCAGAGTCTACACTGAAGCTTTCTTT
NA	16	TRBV4-1	TRBJ2-3	NA	CASSQFVASSTDTQYF	TGCGCCAGCAGCCAATTTGTAGCCTCTAGCACAGATACGCAGTATTTT
NA	15	TRBV13	TRBJ1-2	TRBD1	CASSPRGQGNYGYTF	TGTGCCAGCAGCCCAAGGGGACAGGGGAACTATGGCTACACCTTC
NA	14	TRBV27	TRBJ2-3	NA	CASSFSQGPDTQYF	TGTGCCAGCAGTTTTTCGCAGGGACCAGATACGCAGTATTTT
NA	14	TRBV2	TRBJ1-2	NA	CARGPAGINYGYTF	TGTGCCAGGGGACCGGCGGGGATTAACTATGGCTACACCTTC
few	13	TRBV30	TRBJ1-5	TRBD1	CAWSVQGDQPQHF	TGTGCCTGGAGTGTACAGGGGGATCAGCCCCAGCATTTT
NA	15	TRBV9	TRBJ2-1	TRBD2	CASSVGAGASNEQFF	TGTGCCAGCAGCGTAGGGGCGGGAGCATCCAATGAGCAGTTCTTC
NA	14	TRBV4-1	TRBJ1-5	NA	CASSQSTGNQPQHF	TGCGCCAGCAGCCAATCCACAGGGAATCAGCCCCAGCATTTT
NA	13	TRBV6-1	TRBJ2-7	NA	CASSEIGPYEQYF	TGTGCCAGCAGTGAAATAGGTCCCTACGAGCAGTACTTC
few	13	TRBV5-1	TRBJ2-3	NA	CASSLVGTDTQYF	TGCGCCAGCAGCTTGGTGGGCACAGATACGCAGTATTTT
NA	15	TRBV7-9	TRBJ2-2	NA	CASTKQGEDTGELFF	TGTGCCAGCACCAAACAGGGTGAGGACACCGGGGAGCTGTTTTTT
NA	17	TRBV29-1	TRBJ2-2	TRBD1	CSVEDSGDRGGTGELFF	TGCAGCGTTGAAGATAGCGGGGACAGGGGTGGAACCGGGGAGCTGTTTTTT
NA	13	TRBV5-4	TRBJ2-7	TRBD1	CASSHDRADEQYF	TGTGCCAGCAGCCACGACAGGGCGGACGAGCAGTACTTC
NA	17	TRBV30	TRBJ2-2	TRBD2	CAWSVGTSGIRDGELFF	TGTGCCTGGAGCGTCGGGACTAGCGGGATAAGGGACGGGGAGCTGTTTTTT
NA	15	TRBV27	TRBJ1-4	NA	CASSYGGRTNEKLFF	TGTGCCAGCAGTTACGGGGGTCGAACTAATGAAAAACTGTTTTTT
NA	13	TRBV10-3	TRBJ1-1	NA	CAITTGGDTEAFF	TGTGCCATCACGACAGGAGGGGACACTGAAGCTTTCTTT
NA	15	TRBV11-2	TRBJ2-1	NA	CASSLVWGELNEQFF	TGTGCCAGCAGCTTAGTTTGGGGGGAGCTCAATGAGCAGTTCTTC
NA	15	TRBV30	TRBJ2-5	NA	CAWSLAEVPQETQYF	TGTGCCTGGAGCTTGGCGGAAGTCCCCCAAGAGACCCAGTACTTC
NA	14	TRBV30	TRBJ1-4	TRBD1	CAWDEGQGNEKLFF	TGTGCCTGGGACGAGGGACAGGGTAATGAAAAACTGTTTTTT
NA	15	TRBV6-5	TRBJ1-2	NA	CASSYSQTANDGYTF	TGTGCCAGCAGTTACTCGCAGACGGCAAATGATGGCTACACCTTC
NA	14	TRBV6-5	TRBJ2-1	TRBD2	CASRRGGSYNEQFF	TGTGCCAGCAGGCGGGGGGGCTCCTACAATGAGCAGTTCTTC
once	14	TRBV7-8	TRBJ2-7	NA	CASSLTPLAYEQYF	TGTGCCAGCAGCTTAACCCCCCTAGCCTACGAGCAGTACTTC
NA	11	TRBV11-2	TRBJ2-3	NA	CASSLAGLIDF	TGTGCCAGCAGCTTAGCGGGACTTATAGATTTT
NA	13	TRBV30	TRBJ1-1	NA	CAWSSLRGTEAFF	TGTGCCTGGAGTTCCCTTAGGGGGACTGAAGCTTTCTTT
once	15	TRBV27	TRBJ1-5	TRBD1	CASSLGQGGNQPQHF	TGTGCCAGCAGTCTCGGACAGGGGGGCAATCAGCCCCAGCATTTT
NA	16	TRBV5-6	TRBJ2-7	TRBD2	CASSYSGGRIYYEQYF	TGTGCCAGCAGCTATTCGGGCGGGAGAATTTACTACGAGCAGTACTTC
once	19	TRBV28	TRBJ1-2	TRBD1	CASSFGVSDWTGRIYGYTF	TGTGCCAGCAGTTTCGGTGTGAGTGACTGGACAGGGAGGATCTATGGCTACACCTTC
NA	15	TRBV15	TRBJ2-1	NA	CATSRDRFMGYEQFF	TGTGCCACCAGCAGAGACCGGTTTATGGGTTATGAGCAGTTCTTC
NA	11	TRBV10-3	TRBJ1-1	NA	CAISPGTEAFF	TGTGCCATCAGTCCCGGAACTGAAGCTTTCTTT
NA	17	TRBV28	TRBJ2-3	NA	CASSLLTGDLYTDTQYF	TGTGCCAGCAGTTTATTAACGGGGGACCTATACACAGATACGCAGTATTTT
NA	13	TRBV7-9	TRBJ1-1	TRBD1	CASDTGGVTEAFF	TGTGCCAGTGATACAGGGGGCGTCACTGAAGCTTTCTTT
NA	14	TRBV6-1	TRBJ2-7	NA	CASSELRQLIEQYF	TGTGCCAGCAGTGAACTCCGACAGCTCATCGAGCAGTACTTC
once	15	TRBV13	TRBJ2-7	NA	CASSPERPAAGEQYF	TGTGCCAGCAGCCCGGAACGCCCGGCGGCCGGCGAGCAGTACTTC
NA	12	TRBV4-1	TRBJ1-2	NA	CASSQNRDGYTF	TGCGCCAGCAGCCAGAACCGGGATGGCTACACCTTC
NA	15	TRBV5-4	TRBJ1-1	TRBD1	CASSQAGTGSTEAFF	TGTGCCAGCAGCCAGGCCGGGACAGGGAGCACTGAAGCTTTCTTT
many	12	TRBV5-4	TRBJ1-1	NA	CASSLRNTEAFF	TGTGCCAGCAGCTTGAGGAACACTGAAGCTTTCTTT